This TCR beta chain originates from a study of T cell responses to AZD1222 COVID-19 vaccine. Study observations and caveats: Sampled repertoires all dated from after the peak T cell response. A rise in Spike-specific TCR breadth and depth followed two AZD1222 doses.

Regarding this clone: Its target is not known.

Pooling covered second doses at about 4 or about 12 weeks. Assay used: immunoSEQ multiplex PCR; TCRdb lists only in-frame clones, some missing. The sample holds fewer than 200,000 clones; around nine tenths are singletons and the top ten take over 4%. The sample in question was peripheral blood, obtained 28 days after the second AZD1222 dose. This TCR was sampled from an adult who received the AZD1222 COVID-19 vaccine.

CDR3 sequence (DNA): TGTGCCAGTACCGACATGGTGTTTGGTCAGTACTTC. Its protein is CASTDMVFGQYF. The chain carries TRBV19 and TRBJ2-4; D is ambiguous. This CDR3 region has 12 residues. With 7 bases removed from V and 12 bases from J, the gap between germline ends came to 16 bases. Germline CDR1 is LNHDA and CDR2 is SQIVND (reference sequence).